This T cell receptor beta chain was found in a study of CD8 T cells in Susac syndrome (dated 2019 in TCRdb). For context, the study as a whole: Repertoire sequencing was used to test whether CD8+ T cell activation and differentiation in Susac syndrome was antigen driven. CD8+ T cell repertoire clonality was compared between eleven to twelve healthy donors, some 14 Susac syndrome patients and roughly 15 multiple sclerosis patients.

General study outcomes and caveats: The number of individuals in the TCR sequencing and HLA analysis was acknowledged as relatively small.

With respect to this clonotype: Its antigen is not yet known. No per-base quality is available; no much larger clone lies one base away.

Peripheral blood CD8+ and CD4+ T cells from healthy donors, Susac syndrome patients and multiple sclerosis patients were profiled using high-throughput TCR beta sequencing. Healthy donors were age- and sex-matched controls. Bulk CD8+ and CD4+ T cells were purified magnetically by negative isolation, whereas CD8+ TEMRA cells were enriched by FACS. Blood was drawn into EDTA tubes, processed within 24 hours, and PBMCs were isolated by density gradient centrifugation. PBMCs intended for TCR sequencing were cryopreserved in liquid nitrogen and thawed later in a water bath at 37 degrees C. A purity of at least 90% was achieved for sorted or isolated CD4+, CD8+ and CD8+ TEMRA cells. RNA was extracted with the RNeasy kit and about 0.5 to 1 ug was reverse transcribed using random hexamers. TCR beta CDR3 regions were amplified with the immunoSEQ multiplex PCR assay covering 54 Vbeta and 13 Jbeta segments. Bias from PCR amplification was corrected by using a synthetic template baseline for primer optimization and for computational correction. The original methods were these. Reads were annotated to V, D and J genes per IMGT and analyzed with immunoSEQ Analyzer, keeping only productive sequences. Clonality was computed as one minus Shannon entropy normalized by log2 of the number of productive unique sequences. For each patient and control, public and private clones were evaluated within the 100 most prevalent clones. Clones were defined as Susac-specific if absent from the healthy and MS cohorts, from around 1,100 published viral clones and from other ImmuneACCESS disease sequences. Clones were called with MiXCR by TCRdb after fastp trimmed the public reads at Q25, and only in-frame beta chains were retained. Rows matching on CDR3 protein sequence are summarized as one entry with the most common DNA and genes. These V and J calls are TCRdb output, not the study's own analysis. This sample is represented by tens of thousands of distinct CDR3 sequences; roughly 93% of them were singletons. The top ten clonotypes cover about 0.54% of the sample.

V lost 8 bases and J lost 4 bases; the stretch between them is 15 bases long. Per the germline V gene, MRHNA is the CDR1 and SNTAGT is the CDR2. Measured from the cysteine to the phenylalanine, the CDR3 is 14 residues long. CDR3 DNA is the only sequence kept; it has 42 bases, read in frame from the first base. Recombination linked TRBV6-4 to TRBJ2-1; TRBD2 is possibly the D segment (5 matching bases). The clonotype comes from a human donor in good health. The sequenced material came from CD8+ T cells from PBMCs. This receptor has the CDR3 CASSPRTHYNEQFF. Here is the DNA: TGTGCCAGCTCCCCGCGGACTCATTACAATGAGCAGTTCTTC.